This T cell receptor (beta chain) was captured by sequencing in a study of blood T cells in healthy people across ages. Study details: When template switching was applied, about one barcoded beta molecule was captured per two T cells.

Primers used in a second PCR of roughly 6 to 12 cycles were a sample-barcoded 5' primer and a J-beta primer mix. TCRdb ran MiXCR on the 5' RACE reads and lists one entry per CDR3 protein. The data contain under 850,000 distinct CDR3 sequences, 36% of them singletons. At least 6 micrograms of total RNA were extracted per sample. This CDR3 is built from 16 residues. V shed 3 bases, J shed 4 bases, and the junction held 8 bases outside the gene matches. Sequenced input: blood. The source is a man aged 18 to 30 in good health. The rearrangement joins TRBV12-3 or TRBV12-4 to TRBJ2-1; TRBD1 agrees at 8 bases. CDR3 sequence reads: CASSFGHGTGYNEQFF. The DNA of the CDR3 is TGTGCCAGCAGTTTCGGCCACGGGACAGGATACAATGAGCAGTTCTTC.